This entry features one TCR beta chain sequence. What it recognizes is unknown. This specimen comes from a study of T cells expressing NK-cell markers. About the research overall: Within the sequenced cohort of eight donors, seven exhibited HCMV seropositivity and one was seronegative. Findings and caveats of the study: As a fraction of CD8+ T cells, dominant NKG2C+ clonotypes reached about 1.0-7.5% in a handful of donors. There remained a lack of clarity about HCMV specificity of expanded NKG2C+ T cell clones. The CD3+CD56-NKG2C+ fraction of a handful of donors was also led by these clonotypes.

For each CDR3 protein, TCRdb gives one entry from its re-call of the 5' RACE reads, without DNA. This sample carries 350,000 to 450,000 distinct CDR3 sequences, with 5.2% going to the ten biggest clones. Sequenced material: blood T cells: a sorted CD56 or NKG2C T cell subset, CD4+ or CD8+ T cells, or bulk PBMC T cells (not recorded which). The sequence came from a man aged 18-75 years in good health.

CDR3 sequence reads: CASSYSKGGTSYEQYF. The chain couples TRBV6-5 to TRBJ2-7; with no DNA, the TCRdb D assignment of TRBD1 cannot be verified. The CDR3 loop spans 16 amino acids. Germline values: CDR1 MNHEY, CDR2 SVGAGI.